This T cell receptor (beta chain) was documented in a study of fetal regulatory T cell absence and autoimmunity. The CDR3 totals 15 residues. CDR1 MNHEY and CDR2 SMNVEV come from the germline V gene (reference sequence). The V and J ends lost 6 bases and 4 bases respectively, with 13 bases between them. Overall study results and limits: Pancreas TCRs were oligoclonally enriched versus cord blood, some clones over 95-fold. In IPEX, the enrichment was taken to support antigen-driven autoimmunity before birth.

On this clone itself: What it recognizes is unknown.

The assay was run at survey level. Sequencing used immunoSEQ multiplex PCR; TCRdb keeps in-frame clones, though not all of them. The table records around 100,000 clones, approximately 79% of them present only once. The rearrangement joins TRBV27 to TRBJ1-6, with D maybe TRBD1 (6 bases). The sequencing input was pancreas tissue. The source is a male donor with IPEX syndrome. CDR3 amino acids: CASSPGGPYNSPLHF. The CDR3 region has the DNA TGTGCCAGCAGCCCCGGGGGGCCATATAATTCACCCCTCCACTTT.